The rows below give T cell receptor beta chains drawn from one sample of a study of a mutant IDH1 vaccine in newly diagnosed glioma. The table came from immunoSEQ multiplex PCR; TCRdb's copy has only in-frame clones and leaves some out. The sample lists tens of thousands of clones; approximately 84% were seen once. Their antigens remain unidentified. The input for sequencing was PBMCs, taken from a glioma patient whose treatment included an IDH1 peptide vaccine. The receptors stem from a man in his thirties or forties with glioma. Each CDR3 is given with its conserved first and last residue. A D gene is named only where the DNA matches it firmly. For some rows the clone size is stated as once, few or many, or as a class when expanded; others skip it.

TRBJ1-2	TRBV19	TRBD1	once	CASSPRQGVYGYTF	TGTGCCAGTAGCCCTCGACAGGGAGTATATGGCTACACCTTC
TRBJ2-7	TRBV11-2	.	.	CASSLYRTSTSYEQYF	TGTGCCAGCAGCTTATACAGGACTTCAACCTCCTACGAGCAGTACTTC
TRBJ2-7	TRBV5-6	.	.	CASSLVQGYEQYF	TGTGCCAGCAGCTTGGTCCAGGGCTACGAGCAGTACTTC
TRBJ2-3	TRBV5-4	.	.	CASSRLFLSTDTQYF	TGTGCCAGCAGCCGACTTTTCCTAAGCACAGATACGCAGTATTTT
TRBJ1-4	TRBV7-8	.	.	CASSLEGEGTNEKLFF	TGTGCCAGCAGCTTAGAGGGGGAGGGAACTAATGAAAAACTGTTTTTT
TRBJ1-6	TRBV5-1	.	.	CASSPLGELHSPLHF	TGCGCCAGCAGCCCCCTTGGGGAGTTGCATTCACCCCTCCACTTT
TRBJ1-1	TRBV19	TRBD1	.	CAIRNQGARAEAFF	TGTGCCATTAGAAACCAGGGGGCGCGCGCTGAAGCTTTCTTT
TRBJ1-5	TRBV28	.	.	CASSLPTGLRQPQHF	TGTGCCAGCAGTTTGCCCACAGGGCTGAGGCAGCCCCAGCATTTT
TRBJ2-4	TRBV28	TRBD2	.	CASRAGTSGRSILAKNIQYF	TGTGCCAGCAGAGCCGGGACTAGCGGGAGGTCGATACTAGCCAAAAACATTCAGTACTTC
TRBJ1-2	TRBV7-9	.	few	CASSLGSQIYGYTF	TGTGCCAGCAGCTTAGGGAGTCAGATCTATGGCTACACCTTC
TRBJ2-5	TRBV7-2	TRBD1	.	CASRRDRIQETQYF	TGTGCCAGCCGTCGGGACAGGATCCAAGAGACCCAGTACTTC
TRBJ1-2	TRBV7-2	.	.	CASSPHGLRVGYGYTF	TGTGCCAGCAGCCCGCATGGTTTGAGAGTTGGCTATGGCTACACCTTC
TRBJ2-2	TRBV7-6	TRBD2	.	CASSGYSGGHTGELFF	TGTGCCAGCAGCGGTTATAGCGGGGGCCACACCGGGGAGCTGTTTTTT
TRBJ2-1	TRBV5-6	.	.	CASSLYAGESYNEQFF	TGTGCCAGCAGCTTGTACGCAGGGGAATCCTACAATGAGCAGTTCTTC
TRBJ1-3	TRBV5-6	.	.	CASSSGGRGNTIYF	TGTGCCAGCAGCTCGGGGGGTCGGGGAAACACCATATATTTT
TRBJ1-1	TRBV4-2	.	few	CASSQERLGTEAFF	TGTGCCAGCAGCCAAGAAAGGTTGGGGACTGAAGCTTTCTTT
TRBJ1-2	TRBV4-2	.	.	CASSQDRLAEGVLGGYTF	TGTGCCAGCAGCCAAGATAGGTTGGCCGAGGGGGTTTTGGGTGGCTACACCTTC
TRBJ2-3	TRBV23-1	TRBD2	once	CASSQSGGVTDTQYF	TGCGCCAGCAGTCAATCGGGGGGGGTCACAGATACGCAGTATTTT
TRBJ2-7	TRBV30	.	.	CAWSVQGYEQYF	TGTGCCTGGAGTGTTCAGGGCTACGAGCAGTACTTC
TRBJ2-1	TRBV5-4	.	.	CASSPDSSYNEQFF	TGTGCCAGCAGCCCCGACAGTTCCTACAATGAGCAGTTCTTC
TRBJ1-2	TRBV29-1	TRBD1	.	CSVYRGPSNGYTF	TGCAGCGTTTACAGGGGTCCGTCTAATGGCTACACCTTC
TRBJ1-1	TRBV11-2	.	.	CASSPSAGTEAFF	TGTGCCAGCAGCCCGTCCGCAGGGACTGAAGCTTTCTTT
TRBJ2-7	TRBV16	.	once	CASSPQRATGQYF	TGTGCCAGCAGCCCGCAGAGGGCGACAGGGCAGTACTTC
TRBJ2-1	TRBV7-9	.	.	CASSLGLNNEQFF	TGTGCCAGCAGCTTAGGTCTCAACAATGAGCAGTTCTTC
TRBJ1-6	TRBV18	.	.	CASSPQDNSPLHF	TGTGCCAGCTCACCACAGGATAATTCACCCCTCCACTTT
TRBJ2-5	TRBV5-1	TRBD2	.	CASSIRTRQSTQYF	TGCGCCAGCAGCATTCGGACTAGGCAGTCGACCCAGTACTTC
TRBJ1-1	TRBV6-6	TRBD1	.	CASGDRDTEAFF	TGTGCCAGCGGGGACAGGGACACTGAAGCTTTCTTT
TRBJ1-5	TRBV2	.	.	CASSPTRGNQPQHF	TGTGCCAGCAGTCCGACTAGGGGCAATCAGCCCCAGCATTTT
TRBJ1-5	TRBV4-1	TRBD1	few	CASSQAGQGNQPQHF	TGCGCCAGCAGCCAAGCGGGACAGGGCAATCAGCCCCAGCATTTT
TRBJ1-5	TRBV27	.	.	CASRVGGSNQPQHF	TGTGCCAGCAGAGTCGGGGGGTCCAATCAGCCCCAGCATTTT
TRBJ2-3	TRBV5-1	.	.	CASSLEASNTDTQYF	TGCGCCAGCAGCTTGGAGGCCTCTAACACAGATACGCAGTATTTT
TRBJ2-5	TRBV28	.	.	CASSLTGGRETQYF	TGTGCCAGCAGTTTAACAGGAGGAAGAGAGACCCAGTACTTC
TRBJ1-2	TRBV30	.	.	CARGAGWSYGYTF	TGTGCCCGGGGGGCAGGGTGGAGTTATGGCTACACCTTC
TRBJ2-2	TRBV19	TRBD2	.	CASSMGSGRALNTGELFF	TGTGCCAGTAGTATGGGTAGCGGGCGGGCCTTGAACACCGGGGAGCTGTTTTTT
TRBJ2-3	TRBV15	TRBD2	.	CATSSRGGLQDTQYF	TGTGCCACCAGCAGTCGGGGGGGCCTCCAAGATACGCAGTATTTT
TRBJ2-1	TRBV9	TRBD2	.	CASSVTGTSGDNEQFF	TGTGCCAGCAGCGTTACCGGGACTAGCGGGGACAATGAGCAGTTCTTC
TRBJ1-2	TRBV4-1	.	.	CASSQDVGYGYTF	TGCGCCAGCAGCCAAGATGTAGGCTATGGCTACACCTTC
TRBJ2-1	TRBV7-9	.	.	CASSLGRMDEQFF	TGTGCCAGCAGCTTAGGTCGTATGGATGAGCAGTTCTTC
TRBJ1-2	TRBV5-1	TRBD1	once	CASSLGTGVGGYTF	TGCGCCAGCAGCCTGGGGACAGGGGTTGGTGGCTACACCTTC
TRBJ1-6	TRBV4-3	.	.	CASSQIGSLRSPLHF	TGCGCCAGCAGCCAAATTGGGTCCCTCAGGTCACCCCTCCACTTT
TRBJ1-3	TRBV9	.	.	CASSIQGTSGNTIYF	TGTGCCAGCAGCATTCAGGGGACCTCTGGAAACACCATATATTTT
TRBJ2-1	TRBV27	TRBD2	.	CASSLRGGFSYNEQFF	TGTGCCAGCAGTTTACGGGGGGGTTTCTCCTACAATGAGCAGTTCTTC
TRBJ2-1	TRBV19	TRBD1	.	CASSNTGGRGEQFF	TGTGCCAGTAGTAACACAGGGGGCCGCGGTGAGCAGTTCTTC
TRBJ1-2	TRBV9	.	.	CASSVVGGNYGYTF	TGTGCCAGCAGCGTAGTCGGAGGGAACTATGGCTACACCTTC
TRBJ1-1	TRBV7-9	.	.	CASSLVSGRHTEAFF	TGTGCCAGCAGCTTAGTTTCAGGGCGGCACACTGAAGCTTTCTTT
TRBJ2-3	TRBV5-1	.	.	CASSSEPTDTQYF	TGCGCCAGCAGCTCAGAACCCACAGATACGCAGTATTTT